The table lists the clone carrying this T cell receptor beta chain with a count of one. The sample carries other DNA sequences with the same CDR3. The data belong to a study of blood T cell repertoires in COVID-19. Whole-study context: Samples taken during acute and convalescent COVID-19 were collected in the United States, Italy and Spain.

V lost 6 bases and J lost 1; bases outside the gene matches: 3. The germline V gene has CDR1 LNHDA and CDR2 SQIVND (reference sequence). The CDR3 runs 15 residues. Some clones are missing from TCRdb's copy, which holds only in-frame ones; the method was immunoSEQ multiplex PCR. The table has 200,000 to 250,000 clones, 82% seen once. The age range of participants was 18 to 89 years, with residence in about two dozen US areas. Either two negative PCRs, clearance, or symptom resolution qualified Cohort 3 donors as recovered. The rearrangement links TRBV19 to TRBJ1-5, with TRBD1 identical over 10 bases. The TCR sequence derives from a woman in her sixties who had recovered from COVID-19. The sequenced sample was PBMCs or T cells enriched from blood (not recorded which). The CDR3 reads CASSRTGGSNQPQHF. DNA of the CDR3: TGTGCCAGTAGCAGGACAGGGGGGAGCAATCAGCCCCAGCATTTT.